This is a list of T cell receptor beta chains from one sample in a study of monozygotic twins with cystic fibrosis. The assay was immunoSEQ multiplex PCR, and TCRdb's table has in-frame clones only and misses some. The table lists 25,000 to 30,000 clones, about nine tenths of them singletons. Sequenced input: blood. The receptors derive from a girl aged 2 to 10 with cystic fibrosis. Each CDR3 is given without its conserved first and last residue. Clone size is not always given. Where it is, it says once, few, many or a class for expanded clones.

abundance,j_gene,v_gene,CDR3aa
.,TRBJ2-7,TRBV5-5,ASSRGTDYEQY
.,TRBJ2-7,TRBV2,ASSVLREQY
.,TRBJ1-3,TRBV7-2,ASSLAGGIGNTIY
.,TRBJ2-5,TRBV13,ASSLGSHIEETQY
.,TRBJ1-1,TRBV10-3,AISEGGEAF
.,TRBJ2-4,TRBV6-9,ASSYSIGRGRKNIQY
.,TRBJ2-7,TRBV7-2,ASSLSAVYLYEQY
.,TRBJ2-3,TRBV5-6,ASNGGQTPGTDTQY
.,TRBJ1-6,TRBV5-4,ASSLTGGNSPLH
once,TRBJ2-7,TRBV6-5,ASSYSNPSSYEQY
.,TRBJ1-2,TRBV14,ASSPTGARGYGYT
.,TRBJ2-1,TRBV30,AWSVGAGGGQF
.,TRBJ2-5,TRBV5-6,ASSLVVGGIQETQY
.,TRBJ1-1,TRBV19,ASSIGAEAF
.,TRBJ2-1,TRBV15,ATSTYRGREQF
.,TRBJ2-3,TRBV30,AWGRGGQNTDTQY
.,TRBJ2-1,TRBV15,ATRSGGLKNEQF
.,TRBJ2-3,TRBV11-3,ASSWGPTSTDTQY
.,TRBJ1-1,TRBV7-9,ASSLERDGAF
few,TRBJ2-7,TRBV4-2,ASSQGAGLAGSPPEQY
.,TRBJ2-1,TRBV4-1,ASSQDPPLTSGGYNEQF
.,TRBJ2-3,TRBV7-2,ASSFPVRGAYDTQY
.,TRBJ1-2,TRBV7-2,ASTGRYGYT
.,TRBJ1-4,TRBV2,ASSDPRGQGAELF
.,TRBJ2-7,TRBV27,ASSFLLAGGHYEQY
once,TRBJ2-6,TRBV6-1,ASSDFSLPASSGANVLT
.,TRBJ2-5,TRBV4-1,ASSQAAGQGQETQY
.,TRBJ1-2,TRBV20-1,SAPGSGYT
.,TRBJ1-6,TRBV11-2,ASSPGTRNSPLH
.,TRBJ1-6,TRBV11-2,ASRQGGSPLH
.,TRBJ2-2,TRBV2,ASEAGQGFTGELF
.,TRBJ2-5,TRBV5-1,ASSSNRVQETQY
.,TRBJ1-2,TRBV4-1,ASSQRDRGLFYGYT